The 3 T cell receptor beta chains below all came from one sample that was sequenced in a study of blood T cell repertoires in COVID-19. Generated by immunoSEQ multiplex PCR, the TCRdb table keeps only in-frame clones and is missing some. This table has fewer than 400,000 clones, 70% to 90% appearing once. Sequencing was done on a sample of PBMCs or T cells enriched from blood (not recorded which). These receptors all come from a man aged 25 to 40 who had recovered from COVID-19.

The rearrangement joins TRBV27 to TRBJ2-7, with D perhaps TRBD2 (5 bases). The CDR3 runs to 15 residues. V was shortened by 4 bases and J by 7 bases, with 20 bases between the two germline ends. CDR1 is MNHEY, CDR2 SMNVEV, per germline (reference sequence). Here the CDR3 DNA reads TGTGCCAGCAGTTCTGTCCGGGAATCTCTAGTAGAGCAGTACTTC. This sequence encodes CASSSVRESLVEQYF.

This rearrangement joins TRBV15 to TRBJ2-3; 8 positions match TRBD2. CDR1 LNHNV and CDR2 YYDKDF come from the germline V gene (reference sequence). The CDR3 runs 14 residues. After removal of 2 bases from V and 3 bases from J, the junction contained 1 base not matched to a gene. The CDR3 region is CATSRIAGTDTQYF. DNA of the CDR3: TGTGCCACCAGCAGAATAGCGGGGACAGATACGCAGTATTTT.

This chain links TRBV19 with TRBJ2-7; no definite D call. Deletions cut 5 bases from V and 1 base from J, with 18 bases between. Per the germline V gene, CDR1 is LNHDA and CDR2 is SQIVND (reference sequence). The CDR3 extends over 16 amino acids. CDR3 loop: CASSPLWARQSYEQYF. In DNA form, the CDR3 reads TGTGCCAGTAGTCCCCTCTGGGCTCGACAATCCTACGAGCAGTACTTC. The whole variable domain, remainder taken from reference TRBV19 and TRBJ2-7, is DGGITQSPKYLFRKEGQNVTLSCEQNLNHDAMYWYRQDPGQGLRLIYYSQIVNDFQKGDIAEGYSVSREKKESFPLTVTSAQKNPTAFYLCASSPLWARQSYEQYFGPGTRLTVT.